The subject of this entry is one T cell receptor (beta chain). Its antigen is unknown. The sample is drawn from a study of cytomegalovirus exposure and HLA in healthy donors. Study background: From HLA-typed donors, an early data release held tens of millions of unique TCRs. Study findings and constraints: The authors listed about 170 TCR beta chains as cytomegalovirus-associated. One variant, a missense change in DCLRE1C, was linked in a later analysis to TCR beta V- and J-gene trimming. Later analysis showed most CMV-associated TCR beta chains appearing HLA-restricted.

13 Jbeta primers and 60 Vbeta primers were used for the PCR. Assay used: immunoSEQ multiplex PCR; TCRdb lists only in-frame clones, some missing. Of over 150,000 clones in the sample, 75% were seen once. Germline V gene data show CDR1 as SGHRS and CDR2 as YFSETQ. The V gene end was trimmed by 4 bases and the J gene end by 7 bases; junction bases not matched to a gene: 14. The CDR3 runs 15 residues. J is TRBJ2-7 and V is TRBV5-1, with 7 bases aligning to TRBD2. This TCR was recovered from a woman in her forties or fifties in good health and CMV-seropositive. The sample comprised PBMCs. The CDR3 nucleotides are TGCGCCAGCAGCCGGGGGGACTCCGGGGGACGGGAGCAGTACTTC. This sequence encodes CASSRGDSGGREQYF. The whole variable domain, filled in from reference TRBV5-1 and TRBJ2-7, reads KAGVTQTPRYLIKTRGQQVTLSCSPISGHRSVSWYQQTPGQGLQFLFEYFSETQRNKGNFPGRFSGRQFSNSRSEMNVSTLELGDSALYLCASSRGDSGGREQYFGPGTRLTVT.